This T cell receptor beta chain emerged from a study of yellow fever vaccine responses in identical twins. TCRdb re-derived calls from the RT-PCR reads in MiXCR, one entry per CDR3 protein. The repertoire holds 2,500 to 4,000 distinct CDR3 sequences, with over 70% as singletons. About this clonotype itself: Its antigen is undetermined.

CDR1 is LGHDT, CDR2 YNNKEL, per germline (reference sequence). CDR3 length: 14 residues. V was shortened by 1 base and J by 11 bases, with 15 bases between the two germline ends. Study-level results: As reported, the vaccine T cell response of twins seemed partly convergent and partly personalized.

The sample here was T cells from blood (PBMCs), unsorted or a sorted subset (not recorded which), taken before or after yellow fever vaccination (not recorded which). This clonotype was sampled from a woman aged 18-30 years who received the yellow fever vaccine. V usage is TRBV3-1 and J usage is TRBJ2-1, with D maybe TRBD1 (6 bases). The CDR3 region is CASSQVLQGLKQFF. DNA of the CDR3: TGTGCCAGCAGCCAAGTCCTACAGGGATTAAAGCAGTTCTTC.